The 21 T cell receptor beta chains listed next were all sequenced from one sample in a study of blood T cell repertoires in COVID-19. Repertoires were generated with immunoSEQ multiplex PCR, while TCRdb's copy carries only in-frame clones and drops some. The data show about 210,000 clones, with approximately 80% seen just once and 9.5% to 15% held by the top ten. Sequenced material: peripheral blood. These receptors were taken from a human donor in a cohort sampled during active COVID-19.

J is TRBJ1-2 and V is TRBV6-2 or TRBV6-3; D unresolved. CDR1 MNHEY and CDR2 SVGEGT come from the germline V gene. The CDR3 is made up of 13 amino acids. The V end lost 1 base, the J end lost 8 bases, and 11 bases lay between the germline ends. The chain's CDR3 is CASSYFGQRGYTF. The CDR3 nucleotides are TGTGCCAGCAGTTACTTCGGGCAGCGGGGCTACACCTTC.

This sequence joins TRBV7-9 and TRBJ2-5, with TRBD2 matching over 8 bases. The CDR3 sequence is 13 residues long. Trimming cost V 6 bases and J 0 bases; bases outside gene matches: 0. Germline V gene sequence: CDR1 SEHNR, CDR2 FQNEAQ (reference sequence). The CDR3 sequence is CASRLADQETQYF. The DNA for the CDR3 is TGTGCCAGCAGACTAGCGGACCAAGAGACCCAGTACTTC.

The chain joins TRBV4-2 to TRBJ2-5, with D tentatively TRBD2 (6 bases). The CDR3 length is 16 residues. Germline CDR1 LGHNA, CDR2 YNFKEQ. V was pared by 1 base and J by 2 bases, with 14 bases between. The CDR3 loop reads CASSQGRSGVQETQYF. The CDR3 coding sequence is TGTGCCAGCAGCCAAGGCCGGTCGGGGGTTCAAGAGACCCAGTACTTC.

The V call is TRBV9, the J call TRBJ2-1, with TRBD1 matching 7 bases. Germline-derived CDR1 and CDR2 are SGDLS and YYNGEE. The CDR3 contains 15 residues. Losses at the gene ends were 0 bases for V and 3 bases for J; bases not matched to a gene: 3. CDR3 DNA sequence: TGTGCCAGCAGCGTAGGACAGGGCGTCTACAATGAGCAGTTCTTC. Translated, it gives CASSVGQGVYNEQFF.

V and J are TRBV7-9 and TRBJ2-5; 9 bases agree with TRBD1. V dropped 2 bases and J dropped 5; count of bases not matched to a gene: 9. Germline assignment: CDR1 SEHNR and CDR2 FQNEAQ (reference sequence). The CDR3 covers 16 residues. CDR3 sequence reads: CASSLYRDREEETQYF. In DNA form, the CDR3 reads TGTGCCAGCAGCTTATACCGGGACAGGGAAGAGGAGACCCAGTACTTC.

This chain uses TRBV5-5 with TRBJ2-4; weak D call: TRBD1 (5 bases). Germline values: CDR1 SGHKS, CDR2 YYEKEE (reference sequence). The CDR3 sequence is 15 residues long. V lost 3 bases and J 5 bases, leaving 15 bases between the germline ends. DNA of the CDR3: TGTGCCAGCAGCTCCCATACGTCGACAGAAAACATTCAGTACTTC. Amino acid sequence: CASSSHTSTENIQYF.

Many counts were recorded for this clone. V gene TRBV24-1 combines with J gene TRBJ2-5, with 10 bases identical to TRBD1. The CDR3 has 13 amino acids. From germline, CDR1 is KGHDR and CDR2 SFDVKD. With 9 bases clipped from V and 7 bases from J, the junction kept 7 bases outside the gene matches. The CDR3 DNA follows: TGTGCCACCTCGGGGACAGGGGAAGGGACCCAGTACTTC. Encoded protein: CATSGTGEGTQYF.

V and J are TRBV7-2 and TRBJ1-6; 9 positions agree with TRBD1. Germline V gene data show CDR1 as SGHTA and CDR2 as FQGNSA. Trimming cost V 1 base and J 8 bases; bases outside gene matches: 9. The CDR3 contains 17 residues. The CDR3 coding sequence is TGTGCCAGCAGCTTAGTGGGGACAGGGCTTAGGGATTCACCCCTCCACTTT. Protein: CASSLVGTGLRDSPLHF.

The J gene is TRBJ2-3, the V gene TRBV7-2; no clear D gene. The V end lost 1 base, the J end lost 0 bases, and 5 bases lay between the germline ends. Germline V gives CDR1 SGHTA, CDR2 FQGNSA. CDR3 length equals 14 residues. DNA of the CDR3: TGTGCCAGCAGCTTAGTGTCTAGCACAGATACGCAGTATTTT. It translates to CASSLVSSTDTQYF.

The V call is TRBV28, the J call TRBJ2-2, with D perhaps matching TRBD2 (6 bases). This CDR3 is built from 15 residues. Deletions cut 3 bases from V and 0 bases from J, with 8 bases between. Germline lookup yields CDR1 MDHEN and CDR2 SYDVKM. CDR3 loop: CASSFSGSNTGELFF. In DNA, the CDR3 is TGTGCCAGCAGTTTTAGCGGCTCGAACACCGGGGAGCTGTTTTTT.

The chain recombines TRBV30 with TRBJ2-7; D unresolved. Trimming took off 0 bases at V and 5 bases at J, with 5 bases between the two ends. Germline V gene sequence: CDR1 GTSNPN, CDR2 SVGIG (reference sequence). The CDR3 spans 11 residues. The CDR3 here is CAWSVGDEQYF. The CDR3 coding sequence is TGTGCCTGGAGTGTAGGAGACGAGCAGTACTTC.

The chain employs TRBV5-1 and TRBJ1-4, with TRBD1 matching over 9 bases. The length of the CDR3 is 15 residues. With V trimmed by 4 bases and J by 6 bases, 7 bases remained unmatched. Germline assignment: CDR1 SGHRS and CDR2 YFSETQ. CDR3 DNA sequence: TGCGCCAGCAGCGTAACACAGGGGGCGGATGAAAAACTGTTTTTT. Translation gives CASSVTQGADEKLFF.

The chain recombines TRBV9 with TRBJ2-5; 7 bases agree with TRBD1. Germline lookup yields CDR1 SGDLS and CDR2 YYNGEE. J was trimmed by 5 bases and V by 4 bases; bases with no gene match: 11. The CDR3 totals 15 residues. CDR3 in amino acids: CASSPTPDRRETQYF. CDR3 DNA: TGTGCCAGCAGCCCAACCCCGGACAGGAGGGAGACCCAGTACTTC.

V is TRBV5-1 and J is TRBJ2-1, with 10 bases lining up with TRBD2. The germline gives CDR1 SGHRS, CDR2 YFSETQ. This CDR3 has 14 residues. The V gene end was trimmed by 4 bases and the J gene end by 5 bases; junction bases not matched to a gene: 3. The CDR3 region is CASSTGTSDNEQFF. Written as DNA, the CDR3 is TGCGCCAGCAGCACGGGGACTAGCGACAATGAGCAGTTCTTC.

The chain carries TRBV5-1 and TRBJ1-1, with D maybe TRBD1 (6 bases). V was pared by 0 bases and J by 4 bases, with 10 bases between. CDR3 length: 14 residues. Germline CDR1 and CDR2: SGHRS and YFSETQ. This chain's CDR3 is CASSLVRGATEAFF. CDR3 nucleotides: TGCGCCAGCAGCTTGGTACGGGGGGCCACTGAAGCTTTCTTT. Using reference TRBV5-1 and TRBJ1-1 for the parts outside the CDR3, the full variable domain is KAGVTQTPRYLIKTRGQQVTLSCSPISGHRSVSWYQQTPGQGLQFLFEYFSETQRNKGNFPGRFSGRQFSNSRSEMNVSTLELGDSALYLCASSLVRGATEAFFGQGTRLTVV.

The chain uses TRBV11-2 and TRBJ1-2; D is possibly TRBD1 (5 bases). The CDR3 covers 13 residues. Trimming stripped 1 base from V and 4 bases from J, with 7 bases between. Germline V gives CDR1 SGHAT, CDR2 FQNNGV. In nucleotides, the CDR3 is TGTGCCAGCAGCTTAGCTGGGGCCTATGGCTACACCTTC. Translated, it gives CASSLAGAYGYTF.

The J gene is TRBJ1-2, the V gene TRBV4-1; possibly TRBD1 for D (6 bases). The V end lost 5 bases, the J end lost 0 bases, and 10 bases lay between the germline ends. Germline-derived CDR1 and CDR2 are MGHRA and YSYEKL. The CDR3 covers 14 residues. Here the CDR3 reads CASSTRTANYGYTF. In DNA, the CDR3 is TGCGCCAGCAGCACACGGACAGCTAACTATGGCTACACCTTC.

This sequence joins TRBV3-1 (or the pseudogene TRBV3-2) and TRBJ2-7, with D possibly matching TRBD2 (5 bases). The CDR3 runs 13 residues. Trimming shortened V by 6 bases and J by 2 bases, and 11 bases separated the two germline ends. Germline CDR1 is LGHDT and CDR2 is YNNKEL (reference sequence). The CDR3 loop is CASRHGGAYEQYF. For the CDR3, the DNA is TGTGCCAGCAGGCACGGAGGAGCCTACGAGCAGTACTTC.

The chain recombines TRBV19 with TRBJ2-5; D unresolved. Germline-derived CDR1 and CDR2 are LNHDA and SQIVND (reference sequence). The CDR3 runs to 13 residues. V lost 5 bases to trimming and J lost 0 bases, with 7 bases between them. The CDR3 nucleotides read TGTGCCAGTAGTCAGGCAGACCAAGAGACCCAGTACTTC. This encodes CASSQADQETQYF.

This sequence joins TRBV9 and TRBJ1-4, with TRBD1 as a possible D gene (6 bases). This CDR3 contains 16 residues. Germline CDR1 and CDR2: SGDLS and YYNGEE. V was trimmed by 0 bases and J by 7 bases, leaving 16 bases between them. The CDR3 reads CASSVGSGVVGEKLFF. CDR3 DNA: TGTGCCAGCAGCGTAGGTTCAGGGGTTGTAGGTGAAAAACTGTTTTTT.

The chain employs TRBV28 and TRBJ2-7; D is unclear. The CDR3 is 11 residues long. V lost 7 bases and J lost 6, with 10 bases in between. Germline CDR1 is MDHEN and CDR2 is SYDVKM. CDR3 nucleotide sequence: TGTGCCAGCACACAGATGGGCGAGCAGTACTTC. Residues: CASTQMGEQYF.